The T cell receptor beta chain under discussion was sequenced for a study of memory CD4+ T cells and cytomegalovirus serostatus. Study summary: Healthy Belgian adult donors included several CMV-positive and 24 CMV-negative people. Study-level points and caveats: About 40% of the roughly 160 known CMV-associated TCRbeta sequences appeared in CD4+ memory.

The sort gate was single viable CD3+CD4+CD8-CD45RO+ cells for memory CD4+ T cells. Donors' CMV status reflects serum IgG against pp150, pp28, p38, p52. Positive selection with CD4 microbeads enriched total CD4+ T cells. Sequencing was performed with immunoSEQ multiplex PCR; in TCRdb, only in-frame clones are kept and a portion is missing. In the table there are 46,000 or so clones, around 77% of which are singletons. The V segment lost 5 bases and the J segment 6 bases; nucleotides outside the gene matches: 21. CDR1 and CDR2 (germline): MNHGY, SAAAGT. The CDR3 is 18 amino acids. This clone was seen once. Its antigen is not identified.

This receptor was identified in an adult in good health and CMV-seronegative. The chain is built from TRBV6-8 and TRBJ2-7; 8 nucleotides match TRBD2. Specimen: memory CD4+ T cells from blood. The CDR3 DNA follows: TGTGCCAGCAGTGCCCGGGGTAGCGGGGAAAATGGGGTTTGCGAGCAGTACTTC. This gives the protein CASSARGSGENGVCEQYF.